Listed here are 24 T cell receptor beta chains from one sample, sequenced in a study of PD-1 blockade in classical Hodgkin lymphoma. Following autologous stem cell transplantation, relapse occurred in every patient, and exposure to brentuximab vedotin varied. Profiled with immunoSEQ multiplex PCR; TCRdb holds only in-frame clones, not every one. The data contain around 40,000 clones, roughly 78% of them singletons. The specimen was peripheral blood mononuclear cells (PBMCs), collected at baseline. Receptors originate from a human donor with classical Hodgkin lymphoma.

The chain joins TRBV18 to TRBJ1-2, with D possibly being TRBD1 (6 bases). This CDR3 is built from 14 residues. The V gene lost 3 bases and the J gene lost 3 bases, with 11 bases spanning the gap. Per germline, CDR1 KGHSH and CDR2 LQKENI. CDR3 in DNA: TGTGCCAGCTCACCCGCGAGACAGGACTATGGCTACACCTTC. Its translation is CASSPARQDYGYTF.

This chain connects TRBV5-1 to TRBJ1-2; tentative D call: TRBD1 (6 bases). CDR3 length: 16 amino acids. Germline V gene lookup returns CDR1 SGHRS and CDR2 YFSETQ. V lost 4 bases, J lost 3 bases, and 19 bases lay in between. The CDR3 sequence is CASSDAKTGLDYGYTF. The CDR3 DNA sequence: TGCGCCAGCAGCGACGCTAAAACAGGGTTAGACTATGGCTACACCTTC. Looking up the rest from reference TRBV5-1 and TRBJ1-2 gives the full variable domain: KAGVTQTPRYLIKTRGQQVTLSCSPISGHRSVSWYQQTPGQGLQFLFEYFSETQRNKGNFPGRFSGRQFSNSRSEMNVSTLELGDSALYLCASSDAKTGLDYGYTFGSGTRLTVV.

This clone was seen a single time. V and J are TRBV6-5 and TRBJ2-2; D may be TRBD2 (7 bases). Trimming pared 6 bases from V and 5 bases from J, leaving 13 bases between. CDR1 MNHEY and CDR2 SVGAGI come from the germline V gene. CDR3 length: 14 residues. CDR3 nucleotide sequence: TGTGCCAGCAGCCAAGGGGGGGCTACCGGGGAGCTGTTTTTT. It specifies CASSQGGATGELFF.

The chain is built from TRBV6-4 and TRBJ2-3; TRBD2 matches at 15 bases. The trim removed 6 bases at V and 4 bases at J, leaving 8 bases unmatched. This CDR3 has 17 amino acids. Germline CDR1 MRHNA, CDR2 SNTAGT. CDR3: CASSRTSGGAVSDTQYF. The CDR3 DNA reads as TGTGCCAGCAGCCGGACTAGCGGGGGGGCCGTGTCAGATACGCAGTATTTT.

The chain uses TRBV14 and TRBJ1-2; D not certain. From germline, CDR1 is SGHDN and CDR2 FVKESK. Deletions cut 4 bases from V and 2 bases from J, with 8 bases between. The CDR3 loop spans 13 amino acids. CDR3 sequence reads: CASSRRVNYGYTF. As DNA, the CDR3 is TGTGCCAGCAGCCGTAGGGTAAACTATGGCTACACCTTC.

This chain joins TRBV19 and TRBJ1-1; D not resolved. The CDR3 spans 18 residues. Trimming removed 5 bases from V and 0 bases from J, with 22 bases in between. Germline-derived CDR1 and CDR2 are LNHDA and SQIVND (reference sequence). This chain's CDR3 is CASSSLLRSRAMNTEAFF. CDR3 DNA sequence: TGTGCCAGTAGTTCCCTGCTAAGGTCCCGGGCAATGAACACTGAAGCTTTCTTT.

This chain links TRBV5-8 with TRBJ2-6; D remains unclear. The CDR3 has 13 residues. Deletions cut 2 bases from V and 2 bases from J, with 2 bases between. Germline CDR1 is SGHTS and CDR2 is YDEGEE. The CDR3 sequence is CASSLAGANVLTF. CDR3 sequence (DNA): TGTGCCAGCAGCTTAGCTGGGGCCAACGTCCTGACTTTC.

This clone was counted once. The chain uses TRBV19 and TRBJ1-4, with a tentative D call TRBD1 (5 bases). The CDR3 loop spans 13 amino acids. The germline V gene has CDR1 LNHDA and CDR2 SQIVND (reference sequence). Trimming pared 3 bases from V and 8 bases from J, leaving 10 bases between. The CDR3 is CASSMRDGEKLFF. The DNA for the CDR3 is TGTGCCAGTAGTATGAGGGACGGAGAAAAACTGTTTTTT. The full variable domain, rest sourced from reference TRBV19 and TRBJ1-4, is DGGITQSPKYLFRKEGQNVTLSCEQNLNHDAMYWYRQDPGQGLRLIYYSQIVNDFQKGDIAEGYSVSREKKESFPLTVTSAQKNPTAFYLCASSMRDGEKLFFGSGTQLSVL.

A single count supports this clone. One junction end disagrees with the germline gene, perhaps due to a read error. The chain links TRBV7-2 to TRBJ2-2, with 10 bases aligning to TRBD2. The germline V gene has CDR1 SGHTA and CDR2 FQGNSA. The CDR3 contains 15 residues. The CDR3 DNA reads TGTGCCAGCACCTTAGCGGGGGGGAACACCGGGGAGCTGTTTTTT. Protein product: CASTLAGGNTGELFF.

This chain links TRBV7-9 with TRBJ2-5, with TRBD2 identical over 7 bases. The CDR3 loop spans 15 amino acids. Trimming removed 5 bases from V and 4 bases from J; junction bases left unmatched: 10. Germline V lookup: CDR1 SEHNR, CDR2 FQNEAQ (reference sequence). CDR3 sequence (DNA): TGTGCCAGCAGCCGGGACTACATGGGGGGAGAGACCCAGTACTTC. Amino acid sequence: CASSRDYMGGETQYF.

The chain recombines TRBV5-4 with TRBJ1-3, with 9 positions matching TRBD1. Germline V gene lookup returns CDR1 SGHNT and CDR2 YYREEE (reference sequence). Trimming took 4 bases from V and 2 from J; bases not matched to a gene: 7. The CDR3 has 16 residues. The CDR3 DNA is TGTGCCAGCAGCCCCGACAGGGGGTCAACTGGAAACACCATATATTTT. Its protein product is CASSPDRGSTGNTIYF.

A note on this clone: Relative to the germline gene, one junction end is altered; a read error may explain this. The CDR3, as DNA: TGCGCCAGCCGACAGACCGGGGCAACGAATGAAAAACTGTTTTTT. It is translated as CASRQTGATNEKLFF. V usage is TRBV10-2 and J usage is TRBJ1-4; tentative D call: TRBD1 (5 bases). Germline V gene data show CDR1 as WSHSY and CDR2 as SAAADI. The CDR3 is made up of 15 amino acids.

This clone appeared a few times. V usage is TRBV2 and J usage is TRBJ1-2; D is perhaps TRBD1 (5 bases). The germline V gene encodes CDR1 SNHLY and CDR2 FYNNEI. V dropped 10 bases and J dropped 2 bases, with 8 bases sitting between them. The CDR3 sequence is 11 residues long. This CDR3 is CATRQNYGYTF. The CDR3 coding sequence is TGTGCCACTAGACAGAACTATGGCTACACCTTC.

This clone was detected a few times. The chain carries TRBV5-1 and TRBJ2-6; the D call may be TRBD1 or TRBD2 (5 bases each). The CDR3 covers 14 residues. V was pared by 3 bases and J by 4 bases, with 8 bases between. Germline V gene lookup returns CDR1 SGHRS and CDR2 YFSETQ. This chain's CDR3 is CASSSGPGANVLTF. The CDR3 nucleotides read TGCGCCAGCAGCTCGGGGCCCGGGGCCAACGTCCTGACTTTC.

The chain links TRBV13 to TRBJ2-3; TRBD2 aligns across 11 bases. The ends lost 2 bases at V and 6 bases at J; junction bases unmatched: 7. There are 16 residues in the CDR3. Per germline, CDR1 PRHDT and CDR2 FYEKMQ (reference sequence). DNA of the CDR3: TGTGCCAGCAGCTTAAGGCCTAGCGGGGGGCGGGATACGCAGTATTTT. This sequence encodes CASSLRPSGGRDTQYF. The whole variable domain, remainder taken from reference TRBV13 and TRBJ2-3, is AAGVIQSPRHLIKEKRETATLKCYPIPRHDTVYWYQQGPGQDPQFLISFYEKMQSDKGSIPDRFSAQQFSDYHSELNMSSLELGDSALYFCASSLRPSGGRDTQYFGPGTRLTVL.

In this sample, this clone turned up once. CDR3 in amino acids: CASSPQDRAFGYGYTF. As DNA, the CDR3 is TGTGCCAGCTCACCTCAAGACAGGGCCTTTGGCTATGGCTACACCTTC. This sequence joins TRBV18 and TRBJ1-2, with 7 bases aligning to TRBD1. J lost 4 bases, V lost 3 bases, and 11 bases had no gene match. Germline V gene lookup returns CDR1 KGHSH and CDR2 LQKENI. This CDR3 is built from 16 residues. The whole variable domain, filled in from reference TRBV18 and TRBJ1-2, reads NAGVMQNPRHLVRRRGQEARLRCSPMKGHSHVYWYRQLPEEGLKFMVYLQKENIIDESGMPKERFSAEFPKEGPSILRIQQVVRGDSAAYFCASSPQDRAFGYGYTFGSGTRLTVV.

By proportion, this clone is medium-sized (0.01 to 0.1%). This chain connects TRBV21-1 to TRBJ1-2. TRBV21-1 corresponds to a pseudogene. The CDR3 consists of 16 residues. The CDR3 sequence is CASSKDGRLTNYGYTF. CDR3 DNA: TGTGCCAGCAGCAAAGACGGCAGACTGACTAACTATGGCTACACCTTC.

The chain has TRBV2 and TRBJ1-6, with 7 bases matching TRBD1. V lost 6 bases, J lost 7 bases, and 9 bases stayed unmatched. The CDR3 contains 15 residues. CDR1 is SNHLY and CDR2 is FYNNEI in the germline V gene. The CDR3 sequence is CASRPETGRNSPLHF. In DNA, the CDR3 is TGTGCCAGCAGACCCGAGACAGGGCGAAATTCACCCCTCCACTTT.

V is TRBV9 and J is TRBJ2-1; D is possibly TRBD2 (7 bases). V lost 4 bases to trimming and J lost 3 bases, with 20 bases between them. The germline gives CDR1 SGDLS, CDR2 YYNGEE. CDR3 length equals 17 residues. This CDR3 reads CASSPQGLADLYNEQFF. The CDR3, as DNA: TGTGCCAGCAGCCCCCAGGGGCTAGCGGATCTCTACAATGAGCAGTTCTTC.

The chain couples TRBV11-2 to TRBJ2-3; D not resolved. CDR1 is SGHAT and CDR2 is FQNNGV in the germline V gene. Trimming shortened V by 3 bases and J by 5 bases, and 12 bases separated the two germline ends. This CDR3 has 14 residues. The CDR3 nucleotides are TGTGCCAGCAGCTTGTCAGTGGCTGTAGATACGCAGTATTTT. Protein: CASSLSVAVDTQYF.

This chain uses TRBV19 with TRBJ1-3; no clear D gene. This CDR3 is built from 15 residues. The germline V gene has CDR1 LNHDA and CDR2 SQIVND (reference sequence). The V end lost 1 base, the J end lost 0 bases, and 7 bases lay between the germline ends. Written as DNA, the CDR3 is TGTGCCAGTAGTATAGGGGGAGCCTCTGGAAACACCATATATTTT. It codes for CASSIGGASGNTIYF.

V gene TRBV2 combines with J gene TRBJ2-4, with D possibly TRBD2 on 5 matching bases. This CDR3 is built from 13 residues. The germline V gene has CDR1 SNHLY and CDR2 FYNNEI. Trimming pared 7 bases from V and 0 bases from J, leaving 7 bases between. The CDR3 DNA reads TGTGCCAGCAAAAGCGGAGCCAAAAACATTCAGTACTTC. Protein product: CASKSGAKNIQYF.

Written as DNA, the CDR3 is TGTGCCAGCAGCCCCGGGGGGAATACGCAGTATTTT. This encodes CASSPGGNTQYF. The V and J genes are TRBV6-6 and TRBJ2-3; the match to TRBD2 covers 7 bases. J gave up 7 bases and V 6 bases, and 4 bases lay outside the gene matches. CDR3 size: 12 residues. Looked up from germline, CDR1 is MNHNY and CDR2 is SVGAGI (reference sequence).

The chain joins TRBV18 to TRBJ1-1; tentatively, D is TRBD1 (6 bases). V lost 1 base and J 9 bases, leaving 9 bases between the germline ends. This CDR3 has 12 amino acids. Germline CDR1 and CDR2: KGHSH and LQKENI. This CDR3 reads CASSPRTDQAFF. DNA of the CDR3: TGTGCCAGCTCACCACGGACAGATCAAGCTTTCTTT.